This T cell receptor beta chain originates from a study of OX40 agonist ivuxolimab in advanced cancers. Study details: In this trial design, patients received ivuxolimab intravenously at 0.01 to 10 mg/kg every 2 weeks.

General observations from the study: In CD8+ T cells, expanded clones were on average more numerous than in CD4+. Still undetermined is the antigen specificity of the expanded peripheral T cells.

V was shortened by 4 bases and J by 3 bases, with 12 bases between the two germline ends. The CDR3 has 13 residues. Per germline, CDR1 SQVTM and CDR2 ANQGSEA. Profiling relied on immunoSEQ multiplex PCR, and the TCRdb table lists in-frame clones only, not all of them. The table records more than 70,000 clones, 82% of them present only once. Details on this clone: Its target is not known.

The clonotype was recovered from an adult with an advanced solid tumor such as melanoma, head and neck, liver or kidney cancer. The material was CD4+ or CD8+ T cells sorted from blood, obtained in a trial of the OX40 agonist ivuxolimab. The chain uses TRBV29-1 and TRBJ2-5; D uncertain. The CDR3 bases are TGCAGCGTTGCGCTTGGGGTTAAAGAGACCCAGTACTTC. This gives the protein CSVALGVKETQYF.